Described below is a single T cell receptor beta chain sequence and its context. Time point defined: cycle 4 day 1 (C4D1), after 6 weeks of nivolumab. After autologous stem cell transplantation all patients relapsed, and prior brentuximab vedotin exposure differed between cohorts. Purification of CD4+ T cells from thawed PBMCs was performed via magnetic negative selection. V trimming: 4 bases; J trimming: 4 bases; junction bases outside the gene matches: 3. This CDR3 is 14 amino acids long. The germline V gene has CDR1 KGHSH and CDR2 LQKENI. The data were obtained in a study of PD-1 blockade in classical Hodgkin lymphoma. Produced via immunoSEQ multiplex PCR; TCRdb's table is partial and in-frame only. The data hold tens of thousands of clones, with roughly 80% observed a single time.

The sample consisted of CD4+ T cells from blood, taken before the fourth cycle of nivolumab. This TCR was recovered from a human donor with classical Hodgkin lymphoma. This chain links TRBV18 with TRBJ1-5, with 8 bases lining up with TRBD1. In nucleotides, the CDR3 is TGTGCCAGCTCACAACGGACAGGGAATCAGCCCCAGCATTTT. Translating gives CASSQRTGNQPQHF.